This TCR beta chain is drawn from a study of beta chain features in type 1 diabetes. Trimming left V 2 bases short and J 9 bases short, with 20 bases between. The germline V gene encodes CDR1 SGHNT and CDR2 YYREEE (reference sequence). This CDR3 has 15 residues. Each of the CD4+ naive, central memory, regulatory and stem cell-like memory populations was sorted via CD45RO/CCR7/CD25/CD127/CD95/CD27. This clone was counted between two and nine times. Its specificity is not known. TCRB transcripts that were expressed got sequenced, as all of the isolated RNA had been reverse transcribed. The assay was immunoSEQ multiplex PCR, and TCRdb's table has in-frame clones only and misses some. The sample gives hundreds of thousands of clones, approximately 15% of which show up once; roughly 0.04% is in the top ten. Study-level results: Researchers reported that naive, central memory and Treg TCRB repertoires appeared more similar in patients than in healthy donors. Across all four CD4+ subsets, people with type 1 diabetes showed modestly shorter TCRB CDR3s.

Sequenced sample: naive CD4+ T cells from blood. This TCR was sampled from a man aged 25-45 years in good health. The chain carries TRBV5-4 and TRBJ2-5; D is possibly TRBD1 or TRBD2 (5 bases each). CDR3 protein: CASSFNTGTERSQYF. The CDR3 nucleotides are TGTGCCAGCAGCTTCAATACTGGGACGGAGAGGTCCCAGTACTTC.